Sequencing of this TCR beta chain was carried out in a study of T cell clonotyping in hematopoietic cell transplantation (dated by TCRdb to the early 2020s). At the level of the whole study: In the study, 135 blood samples were gathered from roughly 40 consecutive transplant recipients and their related donors. Recruitment of patients was conducted between late 2015 and January 2017, and follow-up was continued until late 2020 or death. What the study reported, not specific to this receptor: After transplant, TCR diversity in recipients dropped, and pathologically expanded clonotypes climbed progressively between day 30 and day 180. Sample size was limited, and cells were not sorted, so CD4 and CD8 repertoire contributions could not be separated. Overlap with donor repertoires was found for only a small fraction of recipient repertoires, with over 95% found to appear de novo at the given depth. Broader TCR repertoire diversity after transplant was predicted by Inverse Simpson Index values from donors and from recipients before transplant.

Taken from the germline V gene, the CDR1 and CDR2 loops are SGHRS and YFSETQ. Measured from the cysteine to the phenylalanine, the CDR3 is 16 residues long. Of the read, only the CDR3 DNA is kept; its 48 bases are in frame from base 1. V has 0 bases trimmed and J has 6 bases trimmed; junction bases matching no gene number 8. TCR beta CDR3 regions were amplified from genomic DNA with the immunoSEQ assay, a bias-controlled multiplex PCR using V- and J-specific primers. A second PCR step added a proprietary barcode and Illumina adapter sequences to the CDR3 amplicons. An Illumina MiSeq instrument was used for sequencing of the CDR3 libraries. Concerning the study's data processing: immunoSEQ Analyzer 3.0 was used for export and quality control, with R Bioconductor and Immunarch used for downstream analyses. Repertoire metrics were calculated using only productive rearrangements within the normalized downsampled data set. Pathologically expanded clonotypes were defined as those larger than 5 templates in the normalized cohort. Repertoire diversity was measured with the Inverse Simpson Index. CMV-specificity analyses were carried out on the non-normalized data set to capture all clonotypes. TCRdb re-hosts the immuneACCESS table, in-frame sequences only. Its copies lack some clones; in the studies checked, an unresolved V gene accounts for under half of them, and the cause for the rest is not known. That table supplies the V and J calls and clone size; D and trimming were determined from the DNA. This sample is represented by 26,000 or so clones; 95% of them were singletons. Less than 1.5% of the sample is held by the ten biggest clonotypes.

Blood samples for TCR beta sequencing were provided by related transplant donors. Nuclei Lysis Solution was used to extract genomic DNA from fresh or cryopreserved unfractionated peripheral blood mononuclear cells. With regard to this clone: No cognate antigen has been identified for it. No clone much larger than this one lies a single base away; base qualities are absent.

This chain joins TRBV5-1 to TRBJ2-1, with 8 bases in between that match TRBD2. This TCR came from a man between 45 and 60 years old in good health. Some clones in this sample may be carry-over from other donors' samples. The sequencing input was peripheral blood mononuclear cells. CDR3 reads: CASSLAESGGLNEQFF. The sequenced DNA is TGCGCCAGCAGCTTGGCCGAAAGCGGGGGTCTCAATGAGCAGTTCTTC.